What follows describes a single TCR beta chain. This entry is derived from a study of blood T cell repertoires in COVID-19. Looking at the study overall: The samples span acute and convalescent COVID-19 from the United States, Italy and Spain. PBMCs, B-cell-depleted T cells, or T cells were the source of the cDNA or gDNA that made up the material.

Germline lookup yields CDR1 SGHRS and CDR2 YFSETQ. The V segment lost 4 bases and the J segment 3 bases; nucleotides outside the gene matches: 7. This CDR3 spans 14 amino acids. Per the original methods: Amplification of reference gene primers provided the estimated nucleated cell counts. The table came from immunoSEQ multiplex PCR; TCRdb's copy has only in-frame clones and leaves some out. From that table come the V and J calls and clone size; the DNA was used to work out D and trimming. The table lists some 240,000 clones, about nine tenths of them singletons. The receptor comes from a man in his 60s who had recovered from COVID-19. The sample consisted of peripheral blood. V usage is TRBV5-1 and J usage is TRBJ2-7; 7 positions agree with TRBD1. CDR3 sequence (DNA): TGCGCCAGCAGCGGGGGACAGACCAGCTACGAGCAGTACTTC. It yields the protein CASSGGQTSYEQYF.